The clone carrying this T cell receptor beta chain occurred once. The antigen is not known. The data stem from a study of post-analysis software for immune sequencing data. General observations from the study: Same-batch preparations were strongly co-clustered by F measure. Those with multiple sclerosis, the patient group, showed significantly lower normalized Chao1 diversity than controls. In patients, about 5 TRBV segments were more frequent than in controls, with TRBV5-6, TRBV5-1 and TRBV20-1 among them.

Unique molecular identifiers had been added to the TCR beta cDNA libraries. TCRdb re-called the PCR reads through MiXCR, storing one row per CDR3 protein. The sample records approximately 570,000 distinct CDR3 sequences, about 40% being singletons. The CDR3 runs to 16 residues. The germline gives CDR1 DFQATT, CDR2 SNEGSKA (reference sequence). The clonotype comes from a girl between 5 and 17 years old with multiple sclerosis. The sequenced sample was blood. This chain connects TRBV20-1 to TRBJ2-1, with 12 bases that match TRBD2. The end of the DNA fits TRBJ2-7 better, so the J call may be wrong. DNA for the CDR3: TGCAGTGCGCCCAGACTAGCGGGAGACACTCTGGGGGAGCAGTACTTC. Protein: CSAPRLAGDTLGEQYF.